Given below is one T cell receptor (beta chain) in context. The target of this receptor is not known. No base qualities exist here, and no much larger clone lies one base off it. The cohort was made up of hundreds of healthy bone marrow donors. All cohort members were sampled while nominally healthy, although unrecorded immune exposures were likely present. The donor was CMV seropositive and was included in the group of approximately 300 seropositive cohort members. Each donor provided a peripheral blood sample, and peripheral blood mononuclear cells were used for TCR beta sequencing. The Qiagen DNeasy Blood Extraction Kit was used to extract genomic DNA from the blood cell samples. These data come from a study of cytomegalovirus exposure and HLA in healthy donors (dated by TCRdb to 2016 to 2017). Context from the whole study: An earlier analysis of several hundred of the donors reported 276 Gb of sequence data and 117 million unique TCR beta sequences obtained from some 200 million T cells. An early release covering roughly 580 HLA-typed donors comprised about 300 gigabases of sequencing data and around 80 million unique TCR sequences. Of the roughly 400 genotyped donors, about 80% fell in the genetic ancestry cluster associated with self-reported Caucasian donors. The study was designed to test whether signatures of past pathogen exposure could be identified by cataloging public T cell receptors. Using immunosequencing, the study profiled T cell repertoires from about 650 subjects and related those repertoires to cytomegalovirus serostatus. A separate validation cohort of about 110 different subjects was used in addition to the 666-subject first cohort. To predict cytomegalovirus infection status, the study combined high-throughput TCR immunosequencing, statistical association of individual TCRs with disease status, and machine learning. In a later analysis, previously published TCR beta repertoires from hundreds of donors were re-analyzed and high-resolution HLA genotyping was added so that TCR occurrence patterns could be studied. In the later analysis, no new phenotypic data were used to find candidate immune exposures; instead, reliance was placed on TCR beta sequences and their occurrence across donors. To decide whether each TCR beta V gene segment behaved as functional or pseudogenic, an earlier analysis of 587 of the donors relied on high-throughput TCR beta sequencing. Alongside the repertoire data, information on donor age, sex, ethnicity and CMV serostatus was compiled. Genome-wide SNP genotypes for about 65% of the roughly 700 donors were used in a later genetic analysis, which treated that subset as a discovery cohort. All discovery cohort repertoires had been generated on a single sequencing platform. HLA typing included class I and class II loci at four-digit resolution. The number of donors typed differed by locus, with roughly 620-630 for A, B, C, DRB1 and DQB1, 522 for DQA1, about 610 for DPA1, and about 450 for DPB1. Roughly five DR-DQ haplotypes were handled as single units for association and clustering, since linkage in the cohort was strong. On average, about 240,000 unique TCR beta nucleotide sequences were sequenced per donor among about 400 genotyped donors of the cohort, with around 19% of those sequences being non-productive. Summary of the overall study and its limitations: The earlier analysis of a few hundred of the donors excluded some 15 rarely observed V segments, including chromosome 9 orphons, because counts were too low. A cluster of highly shared sequence variants was judged likely to represent a technical artifact of the sequencing pipeline. Correlated functional status among segregating V segments might be attributable to linkage disequilibrium, but an unknown experimental factor could not be ruled out. Several of the top co-occurrence clusters appeared to be linked to parvovirus B19, influenza, CMV and Epstein-Barr virus, according to a later analysis. A later analysis associated about 16,000 TCR beta sequences with specific HLA alleles at a false discovery rate of 0.05. In vitro tests confirmed that a few of the cytomegalovirus-associated TCR beta chains recognize cytomegalovirus antigens. In both the original and validation cohorts, the classifier was reported to diagnose cytomegalovirus status with high specificity and sensitivity. The study gave a list of around 170 TCR beta chains associated with cytomegalovirus. A later analysis found that HLA-associated TCR beta chains were more clonally expanded and had lower generation probabilities than equally common non-associated chains. Only TCR beta chains were sequenced in this cohort, and the absence of alpha or paired-chain data limited detectable features. The authors suggested that the approach could potentially be generalized to other disease states and immunological phenotypes. Most TCR sequences were seen in very few donors, while some public TCRs were found in many individuals. When HLA alleles, especially DR and DQ, strongly co-occurred, TCR associations were difficult to assign to individual alleles. A further reported finding was that TCR beta sequences accurately predicted the HLA-A and HLA-B alleles for most subjects in the first cohort. Most CMV-associated TCR beta chains appeared to be HLA-restricted in a later analysis, and the HLA associations seemed to be driven largely by CMV exposure. An association between a missense DCLRE1C variant and V-gene and J-gene trimming of TCR beta chains was found in a later genetic analysis and replicated in an independent cohort. In an earlier analysis of some 640 of the donors, most TCR beta V segments were observed in productive rearrangements about 87% or about 30% of the time, broadly matching IMGT annotations. A later genetic analysis reported fewer N-insertions in productive TCRs among donors in an Asian-associated ancestry cluster than the approximately 700-donor mean. The 87-base-pair reads could not distinguish some IMGT-functional V segments, including TRBV6-2 and TRBV6-3, so those segments were excluded. HLA typing was unavailable for some donors at each locus, so association tests used only the typed subset. Sequencing depth was assumed to be roughly uniform across donors in the presence/absence analyses, though that assumption may not hold. Immune exposure information for the cohort was limited to CMV serostatus. In a later analysis, TCR association rates were found to vary across HLA loci, with the most associated TCRs seen for DRB1 alleles and the fewest for HLA-C alleles.

The CDR3 runs 16 amino acids, cysteine and phenylalanine included. Just CDR3 DNA is preserved here, 48 bases in frame from base 1. V loses 1 base of germline sequence and J loses 10 bases, and the interval between the two ends is 22 bases. CDR1 and CDR2 (LGHNT, FRNRAP) derive from the germline V gene. Libraries were built with the immunoSEQ multiplex PCR assay. A mixture of 60 forward primers for TCR Vbeta segments and 13 reverse primers for TCR Jbeta segments was used in the multiplex PCR. Amplification of the CDR3 region of rearranged TCR beta genes was performed with a multiplex PCR assay on genomic DNA. On the Illumina HiSeq System, the amplified TCR beta libraries were sequenced as 87-base-pair reads. The authors' analysis ran thus. A later analysis counted approximately 76 million unique TCR beta chains across the 700 or so repertoires, and 9 million to 14 million of these chains were shared by at least two donors. A nearest-neighbor algorithm error-corrected the raw reads and collapsed the reads into unique sequences, merging closely related sequences to remove PCR and sequencing errors. Alignment of CDR3 sequences to IMGT reference sequences was used to assign V, D and J gene segments. For a sequence to be retained, a match of at least six nucleotides to both a V gene segment and a J gene segment was required. Rearrangements were classified as productive when the CDR3 lacked stop codons and remained in frame with V and J, and all other rearrangements were classified as non-productive. Following IMGT convention, CDR3 was defined as the stretch from the second conserved V-encoded cysteine up to the conserved J-encoded phenylalanine. In an earlier analysis of some 550 of the donors, sequences lacking an unambiguous match to a single V gene segment were excluded. In an earlier analysis of approximately 550 of the donors, V segments were called functional above 56.7% productive rearrangements and were called segregating when the between-donor standard deviation exceeded 5%. To diagnose cytomegalovirus status from the catalog of TCR beta chain sequences, a statistical classification framework was built. V and J gene assignment, in a later analysis, came from comparing TCR nucleotide sequences with IMGT/GENE-DB human TR gene sequences. In a later analysis, CDR3 sequences and most-parsimonious VDJ recombination scenarios were assigned using the TCRdist pipeline. In a later analysis, every TCR beta chain was defined by the combination of its CDR3 amino acid sequence and its V-gene family, and reads without a unique V-gene family were dropped. A later analysis removed over 500 highly shared, low-generation-probability nucleotide sequences to deal with suspected cross-contamination and a sequencing artifact. In a later analysis, a clonal expansion index for each public chain was calculated from normalized within-repertoire ranks of inferred template counts. Generation probabilities in a later analysis came from a VDJ recombination model fitted to out-of-frame rearrangements, and those results were checked against IGoR. A later analysis scored TCR-TCR, TCR-HLA and TCR-CMV co-occurrence with hypergeometric tests, applying a repertoire-size bias correction to TCR pairs. A later analysis estimated false discovery rates by permuting HLA or CMV assignments 20 times. A later analysis grouped co-occurring TCRs with DBSCAN, adding TCRdist sequence similarity when clustering within HLA-allele-positive subsets. Co-occurrence clustering excluded repertoires with fewer than 30,000 or more than 120,000 public chains, plus five with anomalous nucleotide sharing. TCRdb provides this immuneACCESS table in a form limited to in-frame rearrangements. Some clones are lacking; in checked studies, under half of them reflect an unresolved V gene, and why the rest are absent is not known. The V and J calls and the clone size are those of that table, but D and trimming were determined from the DNA. This sample holds some 130,000 clones; around 60% were observed only once. In total, the top ten clones hold 9% to 10% of the sample.

The sequencing sample was made of PBMCs. The chain employs TRBV12-5 and TRBJ1-1; a tentative D call is TRBD1 (6 bases match). The receptor was derived from a man aged 40-49 years in good health and CMV-seropositive. The sequenced DNA is TGTGCTAGTGGTTTGGGGCATCGCAGTGGGGGCCTGACAGCTTTCTTT. Translated, it gives CASGLGHRSGGLTAFF.